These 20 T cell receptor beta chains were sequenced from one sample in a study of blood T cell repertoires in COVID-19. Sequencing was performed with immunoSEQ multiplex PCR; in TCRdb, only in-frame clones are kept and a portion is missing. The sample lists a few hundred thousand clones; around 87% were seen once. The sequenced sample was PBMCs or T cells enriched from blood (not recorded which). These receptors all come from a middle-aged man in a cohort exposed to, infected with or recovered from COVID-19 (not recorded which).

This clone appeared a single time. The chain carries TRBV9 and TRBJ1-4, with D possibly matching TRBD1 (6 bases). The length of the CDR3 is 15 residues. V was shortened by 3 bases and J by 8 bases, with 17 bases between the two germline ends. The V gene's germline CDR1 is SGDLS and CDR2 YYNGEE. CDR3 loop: CASSEGGRGGEKLFF. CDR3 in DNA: TGTGCCAGCAGCGAAGGGGGTCGAGGGGGAGAAAAACTGTTTTTT.

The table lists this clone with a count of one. The CDR3 DNA reads as TGTGCCAGTAGTATAACTTTCGAGCCTAACACCGGGGAGCTGTTTTTT. This encodes CASSITFEPNTGELFF. The chain employs TRBV19 and TRBJ2-2; D remains ambiguous. Germline V gives CDR1 LNHDA, CDR2 SQIVND (reference sequence). V lost 2 bases to trimming and J lost 2 bases, with 12 bases between them. The CDR3 is 16 residues long.

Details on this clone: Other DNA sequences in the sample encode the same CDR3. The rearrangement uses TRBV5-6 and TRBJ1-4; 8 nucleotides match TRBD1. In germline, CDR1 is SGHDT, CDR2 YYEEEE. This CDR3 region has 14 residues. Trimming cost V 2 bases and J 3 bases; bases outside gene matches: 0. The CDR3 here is CASSLQGANEKLFF. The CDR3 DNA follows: TGTGCCAGCAGCTTACAGGGGGCTAATGAAAAACTGTTTTTT.

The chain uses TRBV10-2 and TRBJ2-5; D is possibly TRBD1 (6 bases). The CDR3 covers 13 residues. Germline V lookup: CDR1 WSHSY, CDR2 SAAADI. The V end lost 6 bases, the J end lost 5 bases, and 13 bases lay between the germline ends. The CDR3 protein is CASSNRVGETQYF. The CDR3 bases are TGCGCCAGCAGCAACAGGGTCGGGGAGACCCAGTACTTC.

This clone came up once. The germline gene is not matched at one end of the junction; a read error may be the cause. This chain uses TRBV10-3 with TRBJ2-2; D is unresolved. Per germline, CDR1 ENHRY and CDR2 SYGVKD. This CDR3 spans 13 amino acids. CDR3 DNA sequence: TGTGCCACCAGTGGCCGGGACACCGGGGAGCTGTTTTTT. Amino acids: CATSGRDTGELFF.

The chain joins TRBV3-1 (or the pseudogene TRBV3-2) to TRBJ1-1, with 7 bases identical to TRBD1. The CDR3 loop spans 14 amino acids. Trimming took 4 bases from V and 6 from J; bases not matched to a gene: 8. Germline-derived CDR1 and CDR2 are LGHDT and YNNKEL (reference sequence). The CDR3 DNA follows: TGTGCCAGCAGCCGGTCCGACAGGGAGGCTGAAGCTTTCTTT. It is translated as CASSRSDREAEAFF.

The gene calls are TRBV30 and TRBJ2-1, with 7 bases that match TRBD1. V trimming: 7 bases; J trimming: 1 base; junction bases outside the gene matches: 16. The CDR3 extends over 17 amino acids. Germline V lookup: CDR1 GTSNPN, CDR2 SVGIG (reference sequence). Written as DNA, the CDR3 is TGTGCCTTCCAAAGGGACAGTCTAATTAGGTCCTACAATGAGCAGTTCTTC. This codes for CAFQRDSLIRSYNEQFF.

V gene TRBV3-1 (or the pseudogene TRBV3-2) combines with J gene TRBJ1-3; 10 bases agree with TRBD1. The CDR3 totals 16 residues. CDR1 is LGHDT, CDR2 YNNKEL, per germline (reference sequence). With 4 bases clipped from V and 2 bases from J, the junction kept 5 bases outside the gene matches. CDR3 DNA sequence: TGTGCCAGCAGCCCCGGACAGGGGGGAGCTGGAAACACCATATATTTT. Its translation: CASSPGQGGAGNTIYF.

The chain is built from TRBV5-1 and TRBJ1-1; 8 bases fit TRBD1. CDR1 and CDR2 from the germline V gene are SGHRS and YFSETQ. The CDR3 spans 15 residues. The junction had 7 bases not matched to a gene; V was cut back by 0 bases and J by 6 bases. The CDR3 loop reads CASSLEPRGHAEAFF. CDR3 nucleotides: TGCGCCAGCAGCTTGGAACCCAGGGGGCATGCTGAAGCTTTCTTT.

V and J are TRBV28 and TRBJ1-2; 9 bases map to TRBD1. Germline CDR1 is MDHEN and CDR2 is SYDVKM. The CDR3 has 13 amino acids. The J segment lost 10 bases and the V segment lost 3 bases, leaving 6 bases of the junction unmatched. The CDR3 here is CASSLAQGAYYTF. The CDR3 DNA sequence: TGTGCCAGCAGTTTGGCACAGGGGGCTTACTACACCTTC.

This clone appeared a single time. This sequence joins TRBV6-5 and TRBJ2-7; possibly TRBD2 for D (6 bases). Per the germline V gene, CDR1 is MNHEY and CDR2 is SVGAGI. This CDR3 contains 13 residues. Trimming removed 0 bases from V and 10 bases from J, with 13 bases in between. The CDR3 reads CASSYSGGLRQYF. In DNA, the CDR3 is TGTGCCAGCAGTTACTCCGGGGGTCTTCGACAGTACTTC.

The CDR3: CAWRVGTSGRTDTQYF. CDR3 nucleotide sequence: TGTGCCTGGAGAGTCGGGACTAGCGGGAGAACAGATACGCAGTATTTT. The chain links TRBV30 to TRBJ2-3; 14 nucleotides agree with TRBD2. This CDR3 has 16 residues. V lost 3 bases to trimming and J lost 3 bases; unmatched junction nucleotides: 5. Germline V lookup: CDR1 GTSNPN, CDR2 SVGIG (reference sequence). Filled out from reference TRBV30 and TRBJ2-3, the complete variable domain reads SQTIHQWPATLVQPVGSPLSLECTVEGTSNPNLYWYRQAAGRGLQLLFYSVGIGQISSEVPQNLSASRPQDRQFILSSKKLLLSDSGFYLCAWRVGTSGRTDTQYFGPGTRLTVL.

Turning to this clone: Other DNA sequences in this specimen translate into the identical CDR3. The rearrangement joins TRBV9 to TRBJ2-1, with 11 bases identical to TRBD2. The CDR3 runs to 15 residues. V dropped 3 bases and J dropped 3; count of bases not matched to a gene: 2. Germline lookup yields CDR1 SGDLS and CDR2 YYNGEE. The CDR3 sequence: CASSAGTSGYNEQFF. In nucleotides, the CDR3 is TGTGCCAGCAGCGCCGGGACTAGCGGCTACAATGAGCAGTTCTTC.

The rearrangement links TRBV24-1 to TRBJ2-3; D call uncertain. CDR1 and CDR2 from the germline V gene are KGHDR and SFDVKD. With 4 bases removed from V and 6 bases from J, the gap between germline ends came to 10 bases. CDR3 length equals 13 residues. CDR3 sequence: CATSDPFRDTQYF. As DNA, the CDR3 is TGTGCCACCAGTGACCCCTTCAGGGATACGCAGTATTTT.

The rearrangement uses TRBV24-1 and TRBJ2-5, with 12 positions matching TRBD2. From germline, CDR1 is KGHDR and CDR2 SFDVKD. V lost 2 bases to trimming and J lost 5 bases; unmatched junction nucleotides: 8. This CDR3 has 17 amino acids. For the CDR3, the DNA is TGTGCCACCAGTGATTCGCGACTAGCGGGAGATCTGGAGACCCAGTACTTC. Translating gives CATSDSRLAGDLETQYF.

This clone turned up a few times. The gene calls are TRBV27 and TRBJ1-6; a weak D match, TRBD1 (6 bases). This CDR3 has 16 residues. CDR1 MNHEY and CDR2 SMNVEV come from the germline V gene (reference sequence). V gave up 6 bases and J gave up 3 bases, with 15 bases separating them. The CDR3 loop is CASSRSGTYYNSPLHF. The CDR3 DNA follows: TGTGCCAGCAGCAGATCGGGGACATACTATAATTCACCCCTCCACTTT.

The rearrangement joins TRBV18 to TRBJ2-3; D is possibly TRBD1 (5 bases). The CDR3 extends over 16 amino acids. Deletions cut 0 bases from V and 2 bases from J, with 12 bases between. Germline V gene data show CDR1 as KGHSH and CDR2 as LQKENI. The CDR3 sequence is CASSPPNTGATDTQYF. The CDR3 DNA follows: TGTGCCAGCTCACCACCGAATACAGGTGCCACAGATACGCAGTATTTT.

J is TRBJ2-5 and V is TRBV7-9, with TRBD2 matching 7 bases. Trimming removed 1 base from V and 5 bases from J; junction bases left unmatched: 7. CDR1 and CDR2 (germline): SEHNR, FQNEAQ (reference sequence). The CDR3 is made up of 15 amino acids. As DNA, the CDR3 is TGTGCCAGCAGCTTAGGCTTGACAGCGGGGGAGACCCAGTACTTC. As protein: CASSLGLTAGETQYF.

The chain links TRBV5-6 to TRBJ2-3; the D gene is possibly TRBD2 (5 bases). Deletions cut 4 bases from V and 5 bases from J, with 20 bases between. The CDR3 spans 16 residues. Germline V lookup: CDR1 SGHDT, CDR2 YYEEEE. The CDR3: CASSEGGGRFEDTQYF. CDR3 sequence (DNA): TGTGCCAGCAGCGAGGGCGGCGGGCGGTTTGAAGATACGCAGTATTTT.

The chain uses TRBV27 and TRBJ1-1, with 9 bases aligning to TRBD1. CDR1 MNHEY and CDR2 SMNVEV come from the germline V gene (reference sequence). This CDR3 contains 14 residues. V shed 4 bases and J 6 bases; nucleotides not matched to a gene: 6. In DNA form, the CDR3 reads TGTGCCAGCAGTTCACAGGGGGCAAACGCTGAAGCTTTCTTT. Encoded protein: CASSSQGANAEAFF.